The source of this TCR beta chain is a study of beta chain features in type 1 diabetes. Expressed TCRB transcripts were sequenced after all isolated RNA was converted to cDNA. The protocol was immunoSEQ multiplex PCR, while the TCRdb copy is restricted to in-frame clones and leaves out a portion. The sample includes about 15,000 clones, about 40% of them seen just once. V dropped 4 bases and J dropped 3; count of bases not matched to a gene: 5. CDR3 length equals 16 residues. The germline V gene has CDR1 LGHNA and CDR2 YSLEER. The sample consisted of stem cell memory CD4+ T cells from blood. This chain links TRBV4-3 with TRBJ2-2; 10 nucleotides match TRBD1. This TCR was sampled from a woman in her thirties or forties in good health. CDR3 sequence (DNA): TGCGCCAGCAGCCCGCGGACAGGGGGGGACACCGGGGAGCTGTTTTTT. As protein: CASSPRTGGDTGELFF.